This note documents a single TCR beta chain sequence. Its antigen is not identified. The PCR made use of 60 Vbeta and 13 Jbeta primers. Clones were sequenced by immunoSEQ multiplex PCR, and TCRdb holds only the in-frame ones, with some missing. The table shows around 200,000 clones, with around four fifths occurring only once. The entry originates in a study of cytomegalovirus exposure and HLA in healthy donors. Findings of the study overall: TCR beta chains associated with HLA were, in a later analysis, more clonally expanded than equally common others. The classifier, whose performance was assessed in both the original and validation cohorts, reportedly diagnosed cytomegalovirus status with high specificity and sensitivity. Segments of the TCR beta V type were, in most cases, productive about 90% or about 30% of the time in an earlier analysis. Upon later analysis, TCR association rates were observed to vary by HLA locus, being highest for DRB1 and lowest for HLA-C.

Trimming left V 2 bases short and J 10 bases short, with 15 bases between. Germline CDR1 is MNHNY and CDR2 is SVGAGI (reference sequence). CDR3 length: 14 amino acids. V usage is TRBV6-6 and J usage is TRBJ1-5; D not resolved. The origin of this receptor is a man aged 50 to 60 in good health and CMV-seronegative. Sample: PBMCs. The CDR3 DNA follows: TGTGCCAGCAGTTACCGAGAGGCTCAACGCCCCCAGCATTTT. Translated, it gives CASSYREAQRPQHF.